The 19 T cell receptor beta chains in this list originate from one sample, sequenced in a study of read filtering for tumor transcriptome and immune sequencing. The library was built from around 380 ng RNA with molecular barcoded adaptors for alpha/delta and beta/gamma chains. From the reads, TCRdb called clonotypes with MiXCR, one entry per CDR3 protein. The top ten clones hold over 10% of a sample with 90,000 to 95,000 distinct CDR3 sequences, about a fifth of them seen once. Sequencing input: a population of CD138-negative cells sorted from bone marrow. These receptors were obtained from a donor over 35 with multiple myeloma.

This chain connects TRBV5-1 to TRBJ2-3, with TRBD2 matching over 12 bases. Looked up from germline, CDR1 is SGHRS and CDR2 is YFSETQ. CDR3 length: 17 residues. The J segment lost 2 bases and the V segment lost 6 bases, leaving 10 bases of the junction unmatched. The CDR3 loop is CASTPGLAGFDTDTQYF. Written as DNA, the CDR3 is TGCGCCAGCACCCCAGGACTAGCGGGGTTTGACACAGATACGCAGTATTTT.

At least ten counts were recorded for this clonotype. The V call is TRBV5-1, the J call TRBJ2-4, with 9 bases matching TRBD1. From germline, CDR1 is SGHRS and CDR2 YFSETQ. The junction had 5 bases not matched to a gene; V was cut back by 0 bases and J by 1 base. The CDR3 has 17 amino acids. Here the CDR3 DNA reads TGCGCCAGCAGCTTGGACGGGACAGGGCAGGCCAAAAACATTCAGTACTTC. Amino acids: CASSLDGTGQAKNIQYF.

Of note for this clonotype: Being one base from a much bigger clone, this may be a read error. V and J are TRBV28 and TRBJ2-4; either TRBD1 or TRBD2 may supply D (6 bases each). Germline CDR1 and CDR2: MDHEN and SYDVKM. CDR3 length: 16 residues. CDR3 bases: TGTGCCAGCAGTCTCCCCGGAGGGGGGCCTGGAAACATTCAGCACTTC. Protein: CASSLPGGGPGNIQHF. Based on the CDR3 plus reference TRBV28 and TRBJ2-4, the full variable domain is DVKVTQSSRYLVKRTGEKVFLECVQDMDHENMFWYRQDPGLGLRLIYFSYDVKMKEKGDIPEGYSVSREKKERFSLILESASTNQTSMYLCASSLPGGGPGNIQHFGAGTRLSVL.

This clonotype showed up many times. CDR3 amino acids: CASSLVQKAPLHF. Written as DNA, the CDR3 is TGTGCCAGCAGTTTAGTTCAAAAGGCACCCCTCCACTTT. V and J are TRBV28 and TRBJ1-6, with unresolved D. The CDR3 contains 13 residues. With 2 bases removed from V and 11 bases from J, the gap between germline ends came to 10 bases. Germline V gene lookup returns CDR1 MDHEN and CDR2 SYDVKM.

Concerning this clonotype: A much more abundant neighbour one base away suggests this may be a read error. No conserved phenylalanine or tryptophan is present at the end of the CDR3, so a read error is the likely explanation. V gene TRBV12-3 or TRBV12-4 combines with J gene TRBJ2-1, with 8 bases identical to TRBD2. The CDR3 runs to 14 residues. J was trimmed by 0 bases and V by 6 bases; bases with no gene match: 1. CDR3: CASSRGGSYNEQFS. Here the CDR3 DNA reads TGTGCCAGCAGCCGGGGGGGCTCCTACAATGAGCAGTTCTCC.

For the CDR3, the DNA is TGTGCCAGCCCCCGAAGGGGGGCGGGCGGGGAGCTGTTTTTT. This encodes CASPRRGAGGELFF. The V gene is TRBV28, the J gene TRBJ2-2, with D possibly being TRBD1 or TRBD2 (6 bases each). From germline, CDR1 is MDHEN and CDR2 SYDVKM. This CDR3 is 14 amino acids long. V was shortened by 8 bases and J by 7 bases, with 17 bases between the two germline ends.

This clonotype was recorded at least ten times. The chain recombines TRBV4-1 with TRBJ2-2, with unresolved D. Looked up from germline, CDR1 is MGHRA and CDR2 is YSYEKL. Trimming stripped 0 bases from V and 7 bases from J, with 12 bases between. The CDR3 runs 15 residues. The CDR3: CASSQESSSGGELFF. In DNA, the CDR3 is TGCGCCAGCAGCCAAGAAAGTAGCTCCGGCGGGGAGCTGTTTTTT.

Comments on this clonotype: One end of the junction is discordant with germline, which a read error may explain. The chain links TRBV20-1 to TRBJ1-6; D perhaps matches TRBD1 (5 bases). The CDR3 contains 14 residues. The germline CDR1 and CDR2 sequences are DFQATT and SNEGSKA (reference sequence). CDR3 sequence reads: CGARDRGGNSPLHF. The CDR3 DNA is TGCGGTGCTAGAGATCGGGGGGGTAATTCACCCCTCCACTTT.

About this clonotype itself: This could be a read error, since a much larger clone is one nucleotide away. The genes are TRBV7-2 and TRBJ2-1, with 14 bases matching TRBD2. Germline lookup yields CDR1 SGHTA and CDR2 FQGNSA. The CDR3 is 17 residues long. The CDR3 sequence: CASSPGTSGGAKNEQLF. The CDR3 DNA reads TGTGCCAGCAGCCCTGGGACTAGCGGGGGAGCAAAAAATGAGCAGCTCTTC.

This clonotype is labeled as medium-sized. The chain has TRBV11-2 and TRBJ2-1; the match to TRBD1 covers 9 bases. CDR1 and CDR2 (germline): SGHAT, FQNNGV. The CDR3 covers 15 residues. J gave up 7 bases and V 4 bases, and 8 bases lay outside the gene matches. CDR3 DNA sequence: TGTGCCAGCAGCTCTATACAGGGGGCGTTTAATGAGCAGTTCTTC. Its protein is CASSSIQGAFNEQFF.

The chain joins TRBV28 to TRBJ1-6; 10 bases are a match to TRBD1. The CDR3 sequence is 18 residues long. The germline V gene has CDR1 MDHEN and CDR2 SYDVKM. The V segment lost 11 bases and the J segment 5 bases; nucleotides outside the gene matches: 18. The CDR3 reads CAGSGGQGIGFNNSPLHF. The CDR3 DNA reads TGTGCCGGTTCGGGGGGACAGGGGATTGGGTTCAATAATTCACCCCTCCACTTT.

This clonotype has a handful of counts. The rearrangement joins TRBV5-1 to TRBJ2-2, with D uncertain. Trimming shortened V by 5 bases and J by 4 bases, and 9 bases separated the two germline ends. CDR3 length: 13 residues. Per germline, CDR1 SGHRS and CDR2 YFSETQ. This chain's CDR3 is CASRVVPTGELFF. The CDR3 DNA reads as TGCGCCAGCAGGGTGGTGCCCACCGGGGAGCTGTTTTTT.

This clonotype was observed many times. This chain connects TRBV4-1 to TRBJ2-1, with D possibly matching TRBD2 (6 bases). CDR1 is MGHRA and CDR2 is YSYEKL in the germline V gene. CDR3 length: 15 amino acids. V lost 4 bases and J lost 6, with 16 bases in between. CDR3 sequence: CASSPRDLGRNEQFF. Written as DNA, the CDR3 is TGCGCCAGCAGCCCCCGGGACTTGGGGCGCAATGAGCAGTTCTTC.

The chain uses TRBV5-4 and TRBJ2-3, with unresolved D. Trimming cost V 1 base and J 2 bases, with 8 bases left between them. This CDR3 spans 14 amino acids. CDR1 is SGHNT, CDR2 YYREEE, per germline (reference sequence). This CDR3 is CASSLPTITDTQYF. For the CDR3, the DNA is TGTGCCAGCAGCTTGCCGACAATCACAGATACGCAGTATTTT.

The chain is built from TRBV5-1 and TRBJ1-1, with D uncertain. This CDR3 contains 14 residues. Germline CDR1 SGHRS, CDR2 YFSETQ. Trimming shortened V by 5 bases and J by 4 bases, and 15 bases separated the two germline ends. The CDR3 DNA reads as TGCGCCAGCAGTGCTGAGGGAAAGGGCACTGAAGCTTTCTTT. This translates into CASSAEGKGTEAFF.

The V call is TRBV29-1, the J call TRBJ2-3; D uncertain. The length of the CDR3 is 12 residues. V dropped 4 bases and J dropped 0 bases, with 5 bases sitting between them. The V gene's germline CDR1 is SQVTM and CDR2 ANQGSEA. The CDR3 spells CSVGWSTDTQYF. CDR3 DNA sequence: TGCAGCGTTGGCTGGAGCACAGATACGCAGTATTTT.

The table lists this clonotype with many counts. Written as DNA, the CDR3 is TGCAGTGCTAGGCGGACAGGGTTGTCCTACGAGCAGTACTTC. Protein sequence: CSARRTGLSYEQYF. V gene TRBV20-1 combines with J gene TRBJ2-7, with 8 nucleotides matching TRBD1. Germline CDR1 reads DFQATT; CDR2 reads SNEGSKA (reference sequence). The CDR3 covers 14 residues. V dropped 3 bases and J dropped 1; count of bases not matched to a gene: 5.

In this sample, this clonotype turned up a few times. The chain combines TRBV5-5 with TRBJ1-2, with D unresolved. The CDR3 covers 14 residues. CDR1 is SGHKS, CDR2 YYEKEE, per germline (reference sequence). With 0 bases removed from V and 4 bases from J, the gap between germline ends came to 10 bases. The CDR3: CASSLGDGPYGYTF. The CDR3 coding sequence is TGTGCCAGCAGCTTGGGCGACGGTCCCTATGGCTACACCTTC.

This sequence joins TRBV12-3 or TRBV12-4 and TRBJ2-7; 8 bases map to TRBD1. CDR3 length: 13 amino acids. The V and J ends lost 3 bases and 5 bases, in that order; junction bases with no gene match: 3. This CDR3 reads CASSFGQGNEQYF. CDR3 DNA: TGTGCCAGCAGTTTCGGACAGGGAAACGAGCAGTACTTC.